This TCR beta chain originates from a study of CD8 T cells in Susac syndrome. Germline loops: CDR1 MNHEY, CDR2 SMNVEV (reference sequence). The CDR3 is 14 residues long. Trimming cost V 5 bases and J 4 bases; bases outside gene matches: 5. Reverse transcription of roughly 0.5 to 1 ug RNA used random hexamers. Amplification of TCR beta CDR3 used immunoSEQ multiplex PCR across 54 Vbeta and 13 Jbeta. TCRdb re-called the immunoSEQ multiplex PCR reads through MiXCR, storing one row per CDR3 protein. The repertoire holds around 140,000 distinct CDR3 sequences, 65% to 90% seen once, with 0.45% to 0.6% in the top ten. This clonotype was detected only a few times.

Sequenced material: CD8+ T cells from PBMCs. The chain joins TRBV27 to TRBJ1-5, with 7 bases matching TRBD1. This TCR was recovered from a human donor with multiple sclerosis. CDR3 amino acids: CASSPRQGNQPQHF. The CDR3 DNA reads TGTGCCAGCAGTCCCCGACAGGGTAATCAGCCCCAGCATTTT.